The source of this T cell receptor (beta chain) is a study of PD-L1 blockade in urothelial cancer. V shed 8 bases and J 4 bases; nucleotides not matched to a gene: 3. Germline values: CDR1 LNHDA, CDR2 SQIVND (reference sequence). There are 13 residues in the CDR3. Profiled with immunoSEQ multiplex PCR; TCRdb holds only in-frame clones, not every one. The sample holds approximately 50,000 clones, about 88% seen once. Documented time point: pretreatment peripheral blood. The rearrangement uses TRBV19 and TRBJ1-2; the match to TRBD1 covers 11 bases. This TCR derives from a man in his 70s with urothelial cancer. The input for sequencing was PBMCs, taken around atezolizumab (anti-PD-L1) treatment. The CDR3 region is CASSGTGGYGYTF. DNA for the CDR3: TGTGCCAGTTCCGGGACAGGGGGCTATGGCTACACCTTC.